This entry lists 27 T cell receptor beta chains sequenced from one sample in a study of T-cell memory formation after mild COVID-19 (dated by TCRdb to the early 2020s). Library construction relied on 5' RACE. The instrument was an Illumina NovaSeq 6000. The public reads were reprocessed in TCRdb via fastp at Q25 and MiXCR, keeping in-frame beta chains. Each CDR3 protein gets just one entry, which takes the most common genes and DNA from the rows behind it. This sample gives approximately 290,000 distinct CDR3 sequences in total; approximately 7.6% of them show up just once. The ten largest clones capture about 20% of the sample. Sequencing input: PBMCs or a T cell subset sorted from them (not recorded which). These receptors originate from a young man who had mild COVID-19 (a few samples of this study predate the infection). The sample titles of this study are shuffled in the database, so cell type and time point are left out; the donor was told from shared clones.

The J gene is TRBJ2-2, the V gene TRBV11-2; D gene uncertain. V dropped 4 bases and J dropped 7 bases, with 10 bases sitting between them. CDR3 size: 13 residues. CDR1 and CDR2 (germline): SGHAT, FQNNGV. The CDR3 DNA is TGTGCCAGCAGCTCTCGGGTTGACGGGGAGCTGTTTTTT. This encodes CASSSRVDGELFF. The whole variable domain, remainder taken from reference TRBV11-2 and TRBJ2-2, is EAGVAQSPRYKIIEKRQSVAFWCNPISGHATLYWYQQILGQGPKLLIQFQNNGVVDDSQLPKDRFSAERLKGVDSTLKIQPAKLEDSAVYLCASSSRVDGELFFGEGSRLTVL.

The rearrangement uses TRBV20-1 and TRBJ1-1; D gene uncertain. CDR3 size: 15 residues. From germline, CDR1 is DFQATT and CDR2 SNEGSKA (reference sequence). V was pared by 0 bases and J by 0 bases, with 11 bases between. The CDR3 spells CSARDGGSVNTEAFF. CDR3 nucleotide sequence: TGCAGTGCTAGAGATGGCGGTTCGGTGAACACTGAAGCTTTCTTT.

This clonotype was detected only a few times. The CDR3 DNA reads TGTGCCAGCGCAATCCAGGGGTGGGGCATTCAGTACTTC. Amino acid sequence: CASAIQGWGIQYF. The rearrangement joins TRBV21-1 to TRBJ2-4; the D call TRBD1 from the table was never checked on the DNA. TRBV21-1 is deemed a pseudogene. This CDR3 contains 13 residues.

J is TRBJ2-3 and V is TRBV7-9, with a tentative D call TRBD1 (6 bases). The V and J ends lost 3 bases and 6 bases respectively, with 13 bases between them. This CDR3 has 14 residues. CDR1 is SEHNR and CDR2 is FQNEAQ in the germline V gene (reference sequence). This chain's CDR3 is CASSFGTPGDTQYF. CDR3 DNA: TGTGCCAGCAGCTTTGGGACACCTGGGGATACGCAGTATTTT. The variable domain in full, completed from reference TRBV7-9 and TRBJ2-3, reads DTGVSQNPRHKITKRGQNVTFRCDPISEHNRLYWYRQTLGQGPEFLTYFQNEAQLEKSRLLSDRFSAERPKGSFSTLEIQRTEQGDSAMYLCASSFGTPGDTQYFGPGTRLTVL.

The table lists this clonotype with a few counts. V and J are TRBV29-1 and TRBJ2-3; the match to TRBD1 covers 10 bases. This CDR3 is built from 15 residues. CDR1 SQVTM and CDR2 ANQGSEA come from the germline V gene. J gave up 2 bases and V 5 bases, and 7 bases lay outside the gene matches. This CDR3 is CSVPRTGGYTDTQYF. The CDR3 DNA reads TGCAGCGTTCCGCGGACAGGGGGTTACACAGATACGCAGTATTTT.

The rearrangement joins TRBV18 to TRBJ1-2, with unresolved D. Germline V gives CDR1 KGHSH, CDR2 LQKENI. The CDR3 runs to 12 residues. Between the trimmed V and J ends, which lost 1 base and 8 bases, there was a span of 8 bases. This CDR3 reads CASSPRPHGYTF. CDR3 sequence (DNA): TGTGCCAGCTCACCACGCCCTCACGGCTACACCTTC.

This clonotype came up many times. The chain has TRBV5-1 and TRBJ2-5; D may be TRBD1 (5 bases). The V gene's germline CDR1 is SGHRS and CDR2 YFSETQ. V shed 0 bases and J shed 4 bases, with 16 bases lying between them. This CDR3 contains 16 residues. The CDR3 nucleotides are TGCGCCAGCAGCTTGGCTGAGACCTGGGGCGCAGAGACCCAGTACTTC. Translation: CASSLAETWGAETQYF. Full variable domain (rest looked up from reference TRBV5-1 and TRBJ2-5): KAGVTQTPRYLIKTRGQQVTLSCSPISGHRSVSWYQQTPGQGLQFLFEYFSETQRNKGNFPGRFSGRQFSNSRSEMNVSTLELGDSALYLCASSLAETWGAETQYFGPGTRLLVL.

This clonotype was observed a few times. This chain uses TRBV12-3 or TRBV12-4 with TRBJ1-4; D call uncertain. This CDR3 has 13 amino acids. The V end lost 6 bases, the J end lost 5 bases, and 10 bases lay between the germline ends. CDR3 amino acids: CASSPSRNEKLFF. The CDR3 DNA is TGTGCCAGCAGCCCCTCCCGAAATGAAAAACTGTTTTTT.

For this clonotype: A much more abundant neighbour one base away suggests this may be a read error. V is TRBV3-1 and J is TRBJ2-3; D is possibly TRBD1 (5 bases). Trimming removed 4 bases from V and 1 base from J, with 15 bases in between. The CDR3 is 16 residues long. The germline V gene encodes CDR1 LGHDT and CDR2 YNNKEL (reference sequence). This CDR3 is CASSPPPPRGTDTQYF. In DNA form, the CDR3 reads TGTGCCAGCAGCCCCCCCCCTCCCAGGGGCACAGATACGCAGTATTTT.

This clonotype has a handful of counts. The chain is built from TRBV11-2 and TRBJ2-3; D tentatively fits TRBD1 or TRBD2 (5 bases each). CDR1 is SGHAT and CDR2 is FQNNGV in the germline V gene. V was shortened by 0 bases and J by 2 bases, with 15 bases between the two germline ends. This CDR3 is built from 17 residues. This CDR3 is CASSLDRPGTLTDTQYF. CDR3 in DNA: TGTGCCAGCAGCTTAGATCGCCCGGGGACGCTCACAGATACGCAGTATTTT.

This chain links TRBV6-2 or TRBV6-3 with TRBJ2-5, with D maybe TRBD2 (5 bases). The germline gives CDR1 MNHEY, CDR2 SVGEGT. V was trimmed by 7 bases and J by 2 bases, leaving 14 bases between them. This CDR3 has 14 amino acids. CDR3 DNA sequence: TGTGCCAGCACCCAGAGGGCTGTACAAGAGACCCAGTACTTC. Translated: CASTQRAVQETQYF.

This clonotype was found a few times. The V call is TRBV7-8, the J call TRBJ1-2; perhaps TRBD1 as D (5 bases). The V gene lost 2 bases and the J gene lost 1 base, with 17 bases spanning the gap. CDR1 SGHVS and CDR2 FQNEAQ come from the germline V gene. The CDR3 contains 17 residues. CDR3 DNA sequence: TGTGCCAGCAGCTTACGGCCAGGACAACGAATTAACTATGGCTACACCTTC. Protein product: CASSLRPGQRINYGYTF.

This clonotype appeared a few times. This chain's CDR3 is CASSLGTGALQNIQYF. The CDR3 nucleotides are TGTGCCAGCAGCCTCGGGACAGGGGCCTTACAAAACATTCAGTACTTC. The chain carries TRBV11-2 and TRBJ2-4, with TRBD1 matching 10 bases. Germline V gene sequence: CDR1 SGHAT, CDR2 FQNNGV. The CDR3 is 16 amino acids. The J segment lost 5 bases and the V segment lost 5 bases, leaving 9 bases of the junction unmatched.

The chain is built from TRBV4-1 and TRBJ1-4; D might be TRBD1 (5 bases). There are 15 residues in the CDR3. V gave up 3 bases and J gave up 5 bases, with 13 bases separating them. The germline gives CDR1 MGHRA, CDR2 YSYEKL. CDR3 amino acids: CASSHPGTANEKLFF. The CDR3 DNA is TGCGCCAGCAGCCACCCCGGGACCGCGAATGAAAAACTGTTTTTT.

This clonotype was seen ten or more times. The CDR3 loop reads CSARGTGKFYYGYTF. In nucleotides, the CDR3 is TGCAGTGCTAGGGGGACAGGCAAGTTCTACTATGGCTACACCTTC. The chain joins TRBV20-1 to TRBJ1-2; 8 bases fit TRBD1. The V and J ends lost 3 bases and 3 bases, in that order; junction bases with no gene match: 9. This CDR3 comprises 15 residues. Germline V gene sequence: CDR1 DFQATT, CDR2 SNEGSKA (reference sequence).

The table lists this clonotype with a few counts. This chain uses TRBV15 with TRBJ2-3, with 7 bases matching TRBD1. Unmatched junction bases numbered 3, after V lost 0 bases and J lost 0 bases. Germline V CDR1 and CDR2: LNHNV, YYDKDF (reference sequence). CDR3 size: 16 residues. In nucleotides, the CDR3 is TGTGCCACCAGCAGAGATCAGGGGGTTAGCACAGATACGCAGTATTTT. It is translated as CATSRDQGVSTDTQYF.

The CDR3 loop is CSVEVGTSLAFF. The CDR3 DNA follows: TGCAGCGTTGAAGTTGGCACCTCTTTGGCTTTCTTT. This rearrangement joins TRBV29-1 to TRBJ1-1; D is undetermined. Germline loops: CDR1 SQVTM, CDR2 ANQGSEA. V lost 1 base, J lost 11 bases, and 14 bases lay in between. This CDR3 region has 12 residues.

V gene TRBV5-1 combines with J gene TRBJ2-5; TRBD2 matches at 9 bases. CDR1 and CDR2 (germline): SGHRS, YFSETQ. Germline trimming cut 4 bases from V and 5 bases from J; bases unmatched to any gene: 18. The CDR3 has 18 residues. As DNA, the CDR3 is TGCGCCAGCAGCCCCCGTCCCGCGGGGGGGCTAGGTACGGAGACCCAGTACTTC. It codes for CASSPRPAGGLGTETQYF.

This clonotype was counted ten times or more. The gene calls are TRBV6-2 or TRBV6-3 and TRBJ1-1, with a tentative D call TRBD1 (6 bases). V lost 2 bases to trimming and J lost 6 bases, with 16 bases between them. Germline V CDR1 and CDR2: MNHEY, SVGEGT. The CDR3 extends over 15 amino acids. The CDR3 bases are TGTGCCAGCAGTTACCACCGACAGGACCTGGCTGAAGCTTTCTTT. As protein: CASSYHRQDLAEAFF.

This clonotype was picked up a small number of times. V and J are TRBV4-1 and TRBJ1-5; D not resolved. The germline V gene encodes CDR1 MGHRA and CDR2 YSYEKL. This CDR3 is built from 16 residues. V was cut by 4 bases and J by 2 bases, with 15 bases left in between. The CDR3 is CASSPTGLGGNQPQHF. The CDR3 coding sequence is TGCGCCAGCAGCCCAACCGGCCTTGGGGGCAATCAGCCCCAGCATTTT.

This clonotype occurred a few times. The V and J genes are TRBV4-3 and TRBJ2-3, with D maybe TRBD2 (5 bases). The germline V gene has CDR1 LGHNA and CDR2 YSLEER. The CDR3 runs 15 residues. V was clipped by 0 bases and J by 7 bases, with 14 bases between them. The CDR3, as DNA: TGCGCCAGCAGCCAAGATCGGGAAGCGGATAATACGCAGTATTTT. Translated: CASSQDREADNTQYF.

This clonotype was counted between two and nine times. For the CDR3, the DNA is TGTGCCTGGAGTGTAGGGGGGGATACGCAGTATTTT. Protein sequence: CAWSVGGDTQYF. This chain uses TRBV30 with TRBJ2-3; D may correspond to TRBD1 or TRBD2 (6 bases each). Germline V gene lookup returns CDR1 GTSNPN and CDR2 SVGIG (reference sequence). The CDR3 is 12 residues long. The V gene lost 0 bases and the J gene lost 6 bases, with 7 bases spanning the gap. Full variable domain (rest looked up from reference TRBV30 and TRBJ2-3): SQTIHQWPATLVQPVGSPLSLECTVEGTSNPNLYWYRQAAGRGLQLLFYSVGIGQISSEVPQNLSASRPQDRQFILSSKKLLLSDSGFYLCAWSVGGDTQYFGPGTRLTVL.

This clonotype occurred many times. The rearrangement joins TRBV7-2 to TRBJ2-7; D may correspond to TRBD1 or TRBD2 (5 bases each). The CDR3 extends over 13 amino acids. From germline, CDR1 is SGHTA and CDR2 FQGNSA. V lost 4 bases and J lost 4, with 11 bases in between. The CDR3 is CASSWDEQYEQYF. In DNA form, the CDR3 reads TGTGCCAGCAGCTGGGACGAGCAATACGAGCAGTACTTC.

This clonotype has only a few counts. This rearrangement joins TRBV7-8 to TRBJ1-4, with 9 bases fitting TRBD1. Looked up from germline, CDR1 is SGHVS and CDR2 is FQNEAQ. This CDR3 is built from 16 residues. Unmatched junction bases numbered 12, after V lost 5 bases and J lost 8 bases. CDR3 residues: CASSPTRTGEEEKLFF. Written as DNA, the CDR3 is TGTGCCAGCAGCCCAACTAGGACAGGGGAAGAAGAAAAACTGTTTTTT.

V gene TRBV29-1 combines with J gene TRBJ1-1, with 8 bases aligning to TRBD1. Germline CDR1 and CDR2: SQVTM and ANQGSEA. Losses at the gene ends were 4 bases for V and 5 bases for J; bases not matched to a gene: 6. The CDR3 is 13 amino acids. This CDR3 is CSVARGRKTEAFF. CDR3 bases: TGCAGCGTTGCCAGGGGGCGAAAGACTGAAGCTTTCTTT. The whole variable domain, filled in from reference TRBV29-1 and TRBJ1-1, reads SAVISQKPSRDICQRGTSLTIQCQVDSQVTMMFWYRQQPGQSLTLIATANQGSEATYESGFVIDKFPISRPNLTFSTLTVSNMSPEDSSIYLCSVARGRKTEAFFGQGTRLTVV.

The sample holds a few counts of this clonotype. CDR3 amino acids: CASKPGNTNEKLFF. The CDR3 DNA follows: TGTGCCTCAAAGCCGGGGAACACTAATGAAAAACTGTTTTTT. The rearrangement links TRBV2 to TRBJ1-4; D is undetermined. Germline V lookup: CDR1 SNHLY, CDR2 FYNNEI. Trimming left V 11 bases short and J 2 bases short, with 15 bases between. The CDR3 length is 14 residues. The full variable domain, in which reference TRBV2 and TRBJ1-4 provide the parts outside the CDR3, is EPEVTQTPSHQVTQMGQEVILRCVPISNHLYFYWYRQILGQKVEFLVSFYNNEISEKSEIFDDQFSVERPDGSNFTLKIRSTKLEDSAMYFCASKPGNTNEKLFFGSGTQLSVL.

This clonotype occurred many times. This chain uses TRBV5-1 with TRBJ2-3; 11 positions match TRBD1. Losses at the gene ends were 8 bases for V and 3 bases for J; bases not matched to a gene: 11. The CDR3 is made up of 16 amino acids. The germline V gene has CDR1 SGHRS and CDR2 YFSETQ. The CDR3 DNA reads TGCGCCAGTACCCCACCGGGACAGGGGGTTACAGATACGCAGTATTTT. Translated, it gives CASTPPGQGVTDTQYF.